This entry is about one T cell receptor (beta chain). The antigen is not known. The sample originates from a study of cytomegalovirus exposure and HLA in healthy donors. Study-wide results and limits: The authors judged a highly shared variant cluster likely a sequencing artifact. Rare TCR sequences dominated, though some public TCRs recurred in many donors.

Though nominally healthy at sampling, donors likely had unrecorded immune exposures. Trimming took off 5 bases at V and 0 bases at J, with 6 bases between the two ends. Germline CDR1 is SGHRS and CDR2 is YFSETQ. This CDR3 is 13 amino acids long. This PCR relied on a set of 60 Vbeta primers and 13 Jbeta primers. TCRdb's table, derived via immunoSEQ multiplex PCR, lists solely in-frame clones and lacks some. The repertoire holds about 130,000 clones, with 80% as singletons. The specimen was PBMCs. The source is a man under 40 in good health and CMV-seronegative. The V gene is TRBV5-1, the J gene TRBJ1-3; D is undetermined. The CDR3 spells CASRGGSGNTIYF. DNA of the CDR3: TGCGCCAGCAGGGGAGGCTCTGGAAACACCATATATTTT.